The source of this T cell receptor beta chain is a study of T-cell memory formation after mild COVID-19. MiXCR, applied by TCRdb to the 5' RACE reads, yields one record per CDR3 protein. The repertoire holds 450,000 to 700,000 distinct CDR3 sequences, with over 15% as singletons. The V end lost 5 bases, the J end lost 2 bases, and 15 bases lay between the germline ends. The germline V gene encodes CDR1 SGHTA and CDR2 FQGNSA. This CDR3 contains 15 residues. The chain couples TRBV7-2 to TRBJ1-2, with D perhaps TRBD1 (6 bases). This TCR came from an adult woman who had mild COVID-19 (a few samples of this study predate the infection). Cell type and time point are not known. The sequenced material came from PBMCs or a T cell subset sorted from them (not recorded which). In DNA, the CDR3 is TGTGCCAGCAGCCCAAAGGGGGGGGCCAACTATGGCTACACCTTC. Encoded protein: CASSPKGGANYGYTF.